This entry features one T cell receptor (beta chain) sequence. As yet, its antigen is unknown. Primers for the PCR totalled 60 Vbeta and 13 Jbeta. Repertoires were generated with immunoSEQ multiplex PCR, while TCRdb's copy carries only in-frame clones and drops some. The sample lists approximately 160,000 clones; roughly 87% were seen once. Healthy bone marrow donors supplied every sample. This sample is drawn from a study of cytomegalovirus exposure and HLA in healthy donors. The CDR3 extends over 15 amino acids. Looked up from germline, CDR1 is LNHDA and CDR2 is SQIVND (reference sequence). V dropped 3 bases and J dropped 0 bases, with 9 bases sitting between them. Overall study findings and caveats: Cytomegalovirus association was listed for 150 or so TCR beta chains. Among the most significant clusters, several appeared linked to common viral pathogens in a later analysis.

The V call is TRBV19, the J call TRBJ1-5; D unclear. The receptor comes from a girl between 10 and 17 years old in good health and CMV-seropositive. Sequencing was carried out using PBMCs. In nucleotides, the CDR3 is TGTGCCAGTAGTATGGCAGGCCATAGCAATCAGCCCCAGCATTTT. It translates to CASSMAGHSNQPQHF. The entire variable domain, with the rest obtained from reference TRBV19 and TRBJ1-5, is as follows: DGGITQSPKYLFRKEGQNVTLSCEQNLNHDAMYWYRQDPGQGLRLIYYSQIVNDFQKGDIAEGYSVSREKKESFPLTVTSAQKNPTAFYLCASSMAGHSNQPQHFGDGTRLSIL.